Below, 24 T cell receptor beta chains from the same sample are listed, as sequenced in a study of metastatic and nonmetastatic thyroid tumors. Thyroid surgery had not been preceded by any treatment in any patient. Via MiXCR, TCRdb re-called the PCR reads. The repertoire holds tens of thousands of clones, about 24% seen once, with about 12% in the top ten. Source material: tumor tissue. These TCRs come from a male donor with papillary thyroid cancer or a benign thyroid nodule (not recorded which). Some clones in this sample may be carry-over from other donors' samples.

This clone has a count of ten or more. The chain recombines TRBV18 with TRBJ2-7, with D tentatively TRBD1 (5 bases). The germline V and J ends were trimmed by 0 bases and 3 bases, with 15 bases remaining between them. The germline V gene has CDR1 KGHSH and CDR2 LQKENI. This CDR3 region has 16 residues. The CDR3 region has the DNA TGTGCCAGCTCACCACCGCAGGGAACGGCCATCTACGAGCAGTACTTC. Protein sequence: CASSPPQGTAIYEQYF. Supplemented by reference TRBV18 and TRBJ2-7, the full variable domain reads NAGVMQNPRHLVRRRGQEARLRCSPMKGHSHVYWYRQLPEEGLKFMVYLQKENIIDESGMPKERFSAEFPKEGPSILRIQQVVRGDSAAYFCASSPPQGTAIYEQYFGPGTRLTVT.

This rearrangement joins TRBV7-2 to TRBJ2-3, with a possible D match to TRBD2 (5 bases). Germline CDR1 and CDR2: SGHTA and FQGNSA. With 5 bases removed from V and 3 bases from J, the gap between germline ends came to 12 bases. The CDR3 has 14 amino acids. The DNA of the CDR3 is TGTACCAGCAGCCCCACAACTAGAACAGATACGCAGTATTTT. This translates into CTSSPTTRTDTQYF.

This clone occurred a few times. V is TRBV28 and J is TRBJ2-5; the match to TRBD2 covers 9 bases. CDR1 and CDR2 (germline): MDHEN, SYDVKM. Trimming removed 2 bases from V and 5 bases from J; junction bases left unmatched: 6. This CDR3 has 15 residues. CDR3 sequence: CASSLGGGRGETQYF. CDR3 nucleotide sequence: TGTGCCAGCAGTTTAGGGGGCGGGAGGGGGGAGACCCAGTACTTC.

CDR3 DNA: TGTGCCAGCAGCCATGGGGTGGGATGCCGCTACGAGCAGTACTTC. Its protein product is CASSHGVGCRYEQYF. This sequence joins TRBV4-2 and TRBJ2-7, with no clear D. This CDR3 region has 15 residues. In germline, CDR1 is LGHNA, CDR2 YNFKEQ. V lost 3 bases and J lost 3, with 15 bases in between.

This clone was recorded at least ten times. The rearrangement links TRBV6-4 to TRBJ2-3, with a possible D match to TRBD1 (6 bases). Germline CDR1 is MRHNA and CDR2 is SNTAGT. Trimming removed 2 bases from V and 2 bases from J, with 8 bases in between. The CDR3 contains 14 residues. The CDR3 sequence: CASSDGDNTDTQYF. CDR3 nucleotides: TGTGCCAGCAGTGACGGGGACAACACAGATACGCAGTATTTT.

This clone was observed at least ten times. The chain combines TRBV28 with TRBJ1-6; unclear D gene. The CDR3 totals 17 residues. Germline V gene sequence: CDR1 MDHEN, CDR2 SYDVKM. The ends were cut back, 5 bases at V and 7 bases at J, with 21 bases in the middle. This CDR3 reads CASSQSPGQFSNSPLHF. Here the CDR3 DNA reads TGTGCCAGCAGTCAAAGCCCCGGGCAGTTTAGCAATTCACCCCTCCACTTT.

This clone was counted ten times or more. The rearrangement joins TRBV7-9 to TRBJ2-6, with 7 nucleotides matching TRBD1. After removal of 5 bases from V and 2 bases from J, the junction contained 6 bases not matched to a gene. The CDR3 consists of 16 residues. The V gene's germline CDR1 is SEHNR and CDR2 FQNEAQ (reference sequence). CDR3 sequence reads: CASSPDRTPGANVLTF. DNA of the CDR3: TGTGCCAGCAGCCCGGACAGGACTCCTGGGGCCAACGTCCTGACTTTC.

As concerns this clone: This clone may be a read error of a much larger clone one base away. In the same sample, other DNA sequences code for this CDR3. This chain uses TRBV3-1 with TRBJ2-7; 11 bases line up with TRBD2. Germline-derived CDR1 and CDR2 are LGHDT and YNNKEL (reference sequence). This CDR3 region has 17 residues. The CDR3 spells CASSAHPLAGGFYEQYF. In DNA, the CDR3 is TGTGCCAGCAGCGCTCATCCCTTAGCGGGAGGGTTCTACGAACAGTACTTC.

This clone occurred many times. CDR3 loop: CATSRSSGEQYF. CDR3 in DNA: TGTGCCACCAGCAGATCAAGCGGGGAGCAGTACTTC. The V and J genes are TRBV15 and TRBJ2-7, with D possibly TRBD2 on 6 matching bases. V was shortened by 2 bases and J by 7 bases, with 9 bases between the two germline ends. Germline values: CDR1 LNHNV, CDR2 YYDKDF (reference sequence). CDR3 length equals 12 residues.

The chain has TRBV20-1 and TRBJ2-2, with TRBD2 matching 10 bases. From germline, CDR1 is DFQATT and CDR2 SNEGSKA (reference sequence). The CDR3 covers 15 residues. The V gene end was trimmed by 3 bases and the J gene end by 3 bases; junction bases not matched to a gene: 4. The CDR3 DNA sequence: TGCAGTGCTAGTAGTCTAGCGGGAGACACCGGGGAGCTGTTTTTT. Translation gives CSASSLAGDTGELFF.

This clone was found once. The CDR3 end shows no conserved phenylalanine or tryptophan, and so a read error is likely. The chain joins TRBV9 to TRBJ2-7; D remains ambiguous. The CDR3 runs 15 residues. V was clipped by 0 bases and J by 5 bases, with 15 bases between them. Germline loops: CDR1 SGDLS, CDR2 YYNGEE. The chain's CDR3 is CASSVDGLRTDEQYL. In DNA, the CDR3 is TGTGCCAGCAGCGTAGATGGGTTGAGGACGGACGAGCAGTACCTC.

CDR3 in amino acids: CAWSVGFSGEQYF. CDR3 in DNA: TGTGCCTGGAGTGTAGGCTTCAGCGGCGAGCAGTACTTC. The V gene is TRBV30, the J gene TRBJ2-7; a possible D gene is TRBD2 (5 bases). The CDR3 length is 13 residues. V was pared by 0 bases and J by 6 bases, with 12 bases between. Per the germline V gene, CDR1 is GTSNPN and CDR2 is SVGIG (reference sequence).

The V gene is TRBV5-1, the J gene TRBJ2-3; D might be TRBD1 (6 bases). This CDR3 spans 16 amino acids. Germline V gene lookup returns CDR1 SGHRS and CDR2 YFSETQ. V lost 4 bases to trimming and J lost 5 bases, with 20 bases between them. DNA of the CDR3: TGCGCCAGCAGCCCGCTACCTGGACAGCTACAAGATACGCAGTATTTT. It is translated as CASSPLPGQLQDTQYF. Looking up the rest from reference TRBV5-1 and TRBJ2-3 gives the full variable domain: KAGVTQTPRYLIKTRGQQVTLSCSPISGHRSVSWYQQTPGQGLQFLFEYFSETQRNKGNFPGRFSGRQFSNSRSEMNVSTLELGDSALYLCASSPLPGQLQDTQYFGPGTRLTVL.

The chain has TRBV5-5 and TRBJ2-5, with D possibly TRBD2 on 5 matching bases. CDR1 and CDR2 (germline): SGHKS, YYEKEE (reference sequence). CDR3 length equals 15 residues. Trimming cost V 8 bases and J 4 bases, with 21 bases left between them. CDR3 nucleotides: TGTGCCAGAAGCCCCGATGAGGGTTTAGGAGAGACCCAGTACTTC. Residues: CARSPDEGLGETQYF.

This clone was recorded at least ten times. This chain joins TRBV5-1 and TRBJ2-2, with a weak D call TRBD1 (5 bases). The CDR3 sequence is 16 residues long. Looked up from germline, CDR1 is SGHRS and CDR2 is YFSETQ. V dropped 6 bases and J dropped 0 bases, with 15 bases sitting between them. The CDR3 nucleotides read TGCGCCAGCACCCTCTCGGGCAGGGCGAACACCGGGGAGCTGTTTTTT. Translating gives CASTLSGRANTGELFF.

The chain couples TRBV9 to TRBJ2-1, with D unresolved. CDR1 is SGDLS and CDR2 is YYNGEE in the germline V gene. The CDR3 runs to 12 residues. V lost 0 bases to trimming and J lost 5 bases, with 3 bases between them. The CDR3 loop reads CASSVGNNEQFF. The CDR3 DNA reads TGTGCCAGCAGCGTAGGGAACAATGAGCAGTTCTTC.

By sample share, this clone is medium-sized. This chain joins TRBV5-1 and TRBJ2-2; D may be TRBD1 or TRBD2 (5 bases each). V lost 3 bases to trimming and J lost 2 bases, with 14 bases between them. The CDR3 sequence is 16 residues long. Germline-derived CDR1 and CDR2 are SGHRS and YFSETQ. The CDR3: CASSSTGADNTGELFF. The DNA for the CDR3 is TGCGCCAGCAGCTCGACCGGGGCTGATAACACCGGGGAGCTGTTTTTT.

The V and J genes are TRBV12-3 or TRBV12-4 and TRBJ1-2; the match to TRBD1 covers 7 bases. This CDR3 is 19 amino acids long. The V and J ends lost 3 bases and 8 bases, in that order; junction bases with no gene match: 24. Here the CDR3 reads CASSFGGRGRDSVSRGYTF. Written as DNA, the CDR3 is TGTGCCAGCAGTTTTGGGGGTCGCGGAAGGGACAGTGTATCGAGAGGCTACACCTTC.

This clone appeared many times. One end of the junction does not line up with germline, which may come from a read error. The V call is TRBV7-7, the J call TRBJ2-5; tentatively, D is TRBD1 (5 bases). Looked up from germline, CDR1 is SSHAT and CDR2 is FNYEAQ (reference sequence). This CDR3 region has 13 residues. This CDR3 is CASSLGQGKTQYF. The CDR3, as DNA: TGTGCTAGCAGCTTAGGGCAGGGAAAGACCCAGTACTTC.

This clone appeared many times. The V and J genes are TRBV20-1 and TRBJ2-5; 7 bases are a match to TRBD1. There are 13 residues in the CDR3. The germline gives CDR1 DFQATT, CDR2 SNEGSKA (reference sequence). With 3 bases clipped from V and 7 bases from J, the junction kept 8 bases outside the gene matches. The CDR3 loop is CSASHRGTSTQYF. In DNA, the CDR3 is TGCAGTGCTAGCCACAGGGGAACGTCGACCCAGTACTTC.

This clone was counted many times. This chain connects TRBV7-2 to TRBJ1-2; D possibly corresponds to TRBD1 (5 bases). V was cut by 5 bases and J by 5 bases, with 12 bases left in between. CDR3 length equals 13 residues. The germline V gene encodes CDR1 SGHTA and CDR2 FQGNSA. CDR3 protein: CASSRGRGYGYTF. The CDR3 DNA is TGTGCCAGCAGCCGCGGACGGGGGTATGGCTACACCTTC.

This clone was seen ten or more times. The V call is TRBV7-6, the J call TRBJ1-5; no clear D gene. This CDR3 contains 15 residues. The V end lost 1 base, the J end lost 6 bases, and 13 bases lay between the germline ends. Germline V gives CDR1 SGHVS, CDR2 FNYEAQ. CDR3 residues: CASSLGPSGSQPQHF. CDR3 sequence (DNA): TGTGCCAGCAGCTTAGGACCGAGCGGGAGTCAGCCCCAGCATTTT.

This clone is categorized as medium-sized. The chain combines TRBV4-2 with TRBJ2-2, with 10 bases matching TRBD1. V was pared by 4 bases and J by 3 bases, with 2 bases of the junction left unmatched. The CDR3 is 15 amino acids. Germline values: CDR1 LGHNA, CDR2 YNFKEQ. The CDR3 loop is CASSPGTGDTGELFF. The CDR3 DNA reads TGTGCCAGCAGCCCCGGGACAGGGGACACCGGGGAGCTGTTTTTT.

This clone was observed many times. The genes are TRBV20-1 and TRBJ2-5, with TRBD2 matching over 7 bases. This CDR3 is 12 amino acids long. Germline CDR1 and CDR2: DFQATT and SNEGSKA (reference sequence). The CDR3 spells CTALAPGETQYF. CDR3 coding DNA: TGCACCGCACTAGCGCCCGGGGAGACCCAGTACTTC.